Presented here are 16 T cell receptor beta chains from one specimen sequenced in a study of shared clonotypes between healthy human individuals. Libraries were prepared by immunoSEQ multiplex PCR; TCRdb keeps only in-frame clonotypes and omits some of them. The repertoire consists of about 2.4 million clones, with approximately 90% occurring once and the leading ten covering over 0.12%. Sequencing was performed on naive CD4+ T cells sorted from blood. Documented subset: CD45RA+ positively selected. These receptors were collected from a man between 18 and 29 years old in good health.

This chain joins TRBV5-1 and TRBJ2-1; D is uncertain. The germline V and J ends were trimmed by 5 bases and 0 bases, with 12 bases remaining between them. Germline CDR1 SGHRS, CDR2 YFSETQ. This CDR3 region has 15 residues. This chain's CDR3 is CASRIGSGSYNEQFF. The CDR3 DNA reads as TGCGCCAGCAGGATAGGTTCGGGCTCCTACAATGAGCAGTTCTTC.

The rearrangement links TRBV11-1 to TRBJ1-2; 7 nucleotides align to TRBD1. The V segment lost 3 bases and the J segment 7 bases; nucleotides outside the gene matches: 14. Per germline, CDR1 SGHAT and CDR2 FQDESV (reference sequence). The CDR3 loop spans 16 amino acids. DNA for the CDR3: TGTGCCAGCAGCTTCGCGAACCTGACAGGGTTAAGTGGCTACACCTTC. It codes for CASSFANLTGLSGYTF. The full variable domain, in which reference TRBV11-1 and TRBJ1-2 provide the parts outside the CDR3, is EAEVAQSPRYKITEKSQAVAFWCDPISGHATLYWYRQILGQGPELLVQFQDESVVDDSQLPKDRFSAERLKGVDSTLKIQPAELGDSAMYLCASSFANLTGLSGYTFGSGTRLTVV.

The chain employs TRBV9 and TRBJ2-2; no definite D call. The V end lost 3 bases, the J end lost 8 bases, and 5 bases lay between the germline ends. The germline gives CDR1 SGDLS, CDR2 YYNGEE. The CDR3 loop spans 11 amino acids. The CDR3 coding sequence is TGTGCCAGCAGCGCTCCGGGGGAGCTGTTTTTT. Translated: CASSAPGELFF.

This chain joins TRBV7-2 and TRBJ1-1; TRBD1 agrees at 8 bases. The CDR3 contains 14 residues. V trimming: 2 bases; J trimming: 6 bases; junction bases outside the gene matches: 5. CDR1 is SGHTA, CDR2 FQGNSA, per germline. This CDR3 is CASSLSYRGSEAFF. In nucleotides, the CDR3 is TGTGCCAGCAGCTTATCCTACAGGGGGTCTGAAGCTTTCTTT. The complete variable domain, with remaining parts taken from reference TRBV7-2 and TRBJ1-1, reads GAGVSQSPSNKVTEKGKDVELRCDPISGHTALYWYRQSLGQGLEFLIYFQGNSAPDKSGLPSDRFSAERTGGSVSTLTIQRTQQEDSAVYLCASSLSYRGSEAFFGQGTRLTVV.

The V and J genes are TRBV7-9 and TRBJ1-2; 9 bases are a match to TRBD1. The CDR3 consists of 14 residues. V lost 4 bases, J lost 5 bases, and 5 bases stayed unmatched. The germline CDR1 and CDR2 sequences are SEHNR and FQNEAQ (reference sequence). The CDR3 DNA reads TGTGCCAGCAGCTCCACCGACAGGGGGTATGGCTACACCTTC. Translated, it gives CASSSTDRGYGYTF. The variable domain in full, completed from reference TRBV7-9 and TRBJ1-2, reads DTGVSQNPRHKITKRGQNVTFRCDPISEHNRLYWYRQTLGQGPEFLTYFQNEAQLEKSRLLSDRFSAERPKGSFSTLEIQRTEQGDSAMYLCASSSTDRGYGYTFGSGTRLTVV.

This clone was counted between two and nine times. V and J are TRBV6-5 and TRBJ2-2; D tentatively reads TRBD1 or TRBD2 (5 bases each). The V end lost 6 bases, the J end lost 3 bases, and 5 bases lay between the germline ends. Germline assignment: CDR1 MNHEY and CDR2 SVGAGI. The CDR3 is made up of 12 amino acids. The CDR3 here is CASRGDTGELFF. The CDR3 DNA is TGTGCCAGCAGGGGGGACACCGGGGAGCTGTTTTTT.

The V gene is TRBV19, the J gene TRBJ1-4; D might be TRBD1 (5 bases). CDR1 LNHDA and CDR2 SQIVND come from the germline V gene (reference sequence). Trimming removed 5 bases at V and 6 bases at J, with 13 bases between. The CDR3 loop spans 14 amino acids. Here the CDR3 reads CASSPQARHEKLFF. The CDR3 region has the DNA TGTGCCAGTAGTCCACAGGCCCGCCATGAAAAACTGTTTTTT.

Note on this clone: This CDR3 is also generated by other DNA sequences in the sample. The CDR3 spells CASSQSGANVLTF. The CDR3 DNA follows: TGTGCCAGCAGTCAGTCCGGGGCCAACGTCCTGACTTTC. The V call is TRBV7-9, the J call TRBJ2-6, with D uncertain. The CDR3 sequence is 13 residues long. Trimming took off 6 bases at V and 4 bases at J, with 7 bases between the two ends. Germline lookup yields CDR1 SEHNR and CDR2 FQNEAQ (reference sequence).

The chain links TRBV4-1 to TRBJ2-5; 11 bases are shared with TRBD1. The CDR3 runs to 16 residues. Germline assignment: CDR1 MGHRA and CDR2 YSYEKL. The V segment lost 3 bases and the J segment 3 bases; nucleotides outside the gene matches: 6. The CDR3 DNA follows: TGCGCCAGCAGCCACGGACAGGGGGCGAATAAAGAGACCCAGTACTTC. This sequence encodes CASSHGQGANKETQYF.

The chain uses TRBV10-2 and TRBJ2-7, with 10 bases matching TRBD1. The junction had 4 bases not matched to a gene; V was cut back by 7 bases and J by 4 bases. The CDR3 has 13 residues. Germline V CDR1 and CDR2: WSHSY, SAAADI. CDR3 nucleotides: TGCGCCAGCAAGGACAGGGGGGTTTACGAGCAGTACTTC. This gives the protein CASKDRGVYEQYF.

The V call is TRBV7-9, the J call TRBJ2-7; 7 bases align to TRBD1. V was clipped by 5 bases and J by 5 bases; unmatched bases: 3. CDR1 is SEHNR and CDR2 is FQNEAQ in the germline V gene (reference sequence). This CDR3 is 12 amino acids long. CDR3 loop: CASSDRAHEQYF. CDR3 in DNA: TGTGCCAGCAGCGACAGGGCACACGAGCAGTACTTC.

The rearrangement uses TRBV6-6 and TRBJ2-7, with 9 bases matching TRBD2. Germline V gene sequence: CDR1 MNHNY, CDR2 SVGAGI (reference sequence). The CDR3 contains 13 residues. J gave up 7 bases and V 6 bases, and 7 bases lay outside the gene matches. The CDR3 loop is CASSPAGGREQYF. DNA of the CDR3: TGTGCCAGCAGCCCCGCGGGAGGGAGGGAGCAGTACTTC.

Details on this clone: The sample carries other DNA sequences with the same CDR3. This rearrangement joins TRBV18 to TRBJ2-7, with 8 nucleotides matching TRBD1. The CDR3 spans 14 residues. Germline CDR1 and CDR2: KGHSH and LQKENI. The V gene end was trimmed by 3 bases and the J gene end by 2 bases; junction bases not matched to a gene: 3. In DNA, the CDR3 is TGTGCCAGCTCACCGGGACAGGCCACCTACGAGCAGTACTTC. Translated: CASSPGQATYEQYF. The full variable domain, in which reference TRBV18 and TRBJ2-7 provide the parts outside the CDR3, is NAGVMQNPRHLVRRRGQEARLRCSPMKGHSHVYWYRQLPEEGLKFMVYLQKENIIDESGMPKERFSAEFPKEGPSILRIQQVVRGDSAAYFCASSPGQATYEQYFGPGTRLTVT.

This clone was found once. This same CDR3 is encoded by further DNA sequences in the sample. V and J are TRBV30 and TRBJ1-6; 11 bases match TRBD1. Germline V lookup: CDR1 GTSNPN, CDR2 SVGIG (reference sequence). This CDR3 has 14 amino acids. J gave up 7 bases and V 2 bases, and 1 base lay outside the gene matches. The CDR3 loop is CAWSRDRGNSPLHF. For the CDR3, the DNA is TGTGCCTGGAGTCGGGACAGGGGGAATTCACCCCTCCACTTT.

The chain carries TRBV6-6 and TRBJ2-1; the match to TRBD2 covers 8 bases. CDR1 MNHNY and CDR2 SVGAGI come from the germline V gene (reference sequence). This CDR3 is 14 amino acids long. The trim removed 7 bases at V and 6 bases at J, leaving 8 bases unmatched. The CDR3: CASTSTSVSNEQFF. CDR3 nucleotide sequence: TGTGCCAGCACTTCGACTAGCGTAAGCAATGAGCAGTTCTTC.

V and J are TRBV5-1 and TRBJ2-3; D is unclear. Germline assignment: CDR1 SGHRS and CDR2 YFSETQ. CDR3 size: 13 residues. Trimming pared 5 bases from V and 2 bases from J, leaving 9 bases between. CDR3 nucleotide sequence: TGCGCCAGCAGTCAGAGGCCCACAGATACGCAGTATTTT. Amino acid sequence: CASSQRPTDTQYF.